This passage covers 13 T cell receptor beta chains from one sample sequenced in a study of T-cell reconstitution after alpha-beta-depleted transplantation in children. Researchers prepared the TCRbeta library using unique molecular identifiers, the study reports. TCRdb re-called the PCR reads with MiXCR, one entry per CDR3 protein. Counted here are 500,000 to 750,000 distinct CDR3 sequences, over 10% occurring once; the ten biggest clones make up 2% to 2.5%. The material was PBMCs, mostly from graft donor cells, obtained 360 days after TCRalphabeta/CD19-depleted stem cell transplant. Every receptor here comes from a male patient between 10 and 17 years old who had a stem cell transplant for acute myeloid leukemia, so the T cells may come from the graft donor.

This clonotype was picked up a small number of times. CDR3 coding DNA: TGTGCCTGGAACATGGGAGGGGTCGAGCAGTACTTC. Translating gives CAWNMGGVEQYF. This chain joins TRBV30 and TRBJ2-7, with 7 bases identical to TRBD2. CDR3 length equals 12 residues. Germline CDR1 is GTSNPN and CDR2 is SVGIG (reference sequence). V lost 4 bases to trimming and J lost 6 bases; unmatched junction nucleotides: 6.

The J gene is TRBJ2-5, the V gene TRBV7-6; 10 nucleotides align to TRBD2. V dropped 1 base and J dropped 5; count of bases not matched to a gene: 7. Per the germline V gene, CDR1 is SGHVS and CDR2 is FNYEAQ. The CDR3 has 16 residues. DNA for the CDR3: TGTGCCAGCAGCTTAGGGGCTAGCGGGAGATCGGAGACCCAGTACTTC. Protein sequence: CASSLGASGRSETQYF. The whole variable domain, filled in from reference TRBV7-6 and TRBJ2-5, reads GAGVSQSPRYKVTKRGQDVALRCDPISGHVSLYWYRQALGQGPEFLTYFNYEAQQDKSGLPNDRFSAERPEGSISTLTIQRTEQRDSAMYRCASSLGASGRSETQYFGPGTRLLVL.

The chain joins TRBV29-1 to TRBJ1-2; D gene unclear. The germline V gene encodes CDR1 SQVTM and CDR2 ANQGSEA. This CDR3 contains 13 residues. CDR3 nucleotides: TGCAGTATACAGCGGTCTACTAACTATGGCTACACCTTC. Protein product: CSIQRSTNYGYTF.

Here the CDR3 DNA reads TGTGCCAGCAGCGTACGGGACAGGGAGCTGGAGACCCAGTACTTC. Translating gives CASSVRDRELETQYF. The gene calls are TRBV9 and TRBJ2-5; 9 bases are shared with TRBD1. This CDR3 comprises 15 residues. The V and J ends lost 1 base and 5 bases, in that order; junction bases with no gene match: 6. Germline V gives CDR1 SGDLS, CDR2 YYNGEE.

Only a few counts were recorded for this clonotype. The J gene is TRBJ2-5, the V gene TRBV7-6; 8 nucleotides match TRBD1. The J segment lost 2 bases and the V segment lost 2 bases, leaving 7 bases of the junction unmatched. CDR3 length equals 16 residues. Per germline, CDR1 SGHVS and CDR2 FNYEAQ. The chain's CDR3 is CASSLLRDRLQETQYF. The CDR3 DNA follows: TGTGCCAGCAGCTTATTAAGGGACAGGCTACAAGAGACCCAGTACTTC.

Concerning this clonotype itself: A much larger clone is a single base away; this may be a read error. The chain recombines TRBV12-3 or TRBV12-4 with TRBJ2-1; 10 positions agree with TRBD1. The CDR3 loop spans 13 amino acids. The CDR3 spells CAIPGQGNNKQFF. The CDR3 DNA is TGTGCCATCCCGGGACAGGGGAACAATAAGCAGTTCTTC.

The CDR3 DNA is TGTGCCAGCAGCTTACCCGGGGCCTTCCAAACGGATACGCAGTATTTT. This encodes CASSLPGAFQTDTQYF. This rearrangement joins TRBV7-6 to TRBJ2-3, with D possibly being TRBD1 or TRBD2 (5 bases each). Trimming pared 2 bases from V and 6 bases from J, leaving 18 bases between. Germline V lookup: CDR1 SGHVS, CDR2 FNYEAQ. This CDR3 contains 16 residues.

This clonotype occurred many times. The chain links TRBV28 to TRBJ2-7, with 8 bases identical to TRBD1. Germline lookup yields CDR1 MDHEN and CDR2 SYDVKM. The CDR3 totals 17 residues. V lost 3 bases to trimming and J lost 4 bases; unmatched junction nucleotides: 14. The CDR3 protein is CASSLPPGGQGRYEQYF. The DNA of the CDR3 is TGTGCCAGCAGTTTGCCCCCCGGTGGACAGGGCCGTTACGAGCAGTACTTC.

This chain joins TRBV28 and TRBJ2-7; D perhaps matches TRBD1 (5 bases). V gave up 6 bases and J gave up 2 bases, with 14 bases separating them. CDR1 and CDR2 (germline): MDHEN, SYDVKM. There are 14 residues in the CDR3. CDR3 sequence reads: CASSPTGVTYEQYF. The CDR3 DNA reads TGTGCCAGCAGCCCCACAGGAGTAACCTACGAGCAGTACTTC. Complete variable domain (other parts from reference TRBV28 and TRBJ2-7): DVKVTQSSRYLVKRTGEKVFLECVQDMDHENMFWYRQDPGLGLRLIYFSYDVKMKEKGDIPEGYSVSREKKERFSLILESASTNQTSMYLCASSPTGVTYEQYFGPGTRLTVT.

This clonotype has at least ten counts. The chain employs TRBV7-8 and TRBJ2-7, with no clear D. Germline CDR1 SGHVS, CDR2 FQNEAQ. The ends were cut back, 3 bases at V and 0 bases at J, with 3 bases in the middle. The CDR3 extends over 12 amino acids. The CDR3 nucleotides read TGTGCCAGCAGCTTTCACTCCTACGAGCAGTACTTC. This codes for CASSFHSYEQYF.

There are a few counts of this clonotype. This chain connects TRBV12-3 or TRBV12-4 to TRBJ1-1, with a possible D match to TRBD1 (6 bases). This CDR3 has 15 amino acids. V was clipped by 3 bases and J by 5 bases, with 16 bases between them. CDR3 protein: CASSFGAGVSTEAFF. The CDR3 coding sequence is TGTGCCAGCAGTTTCGGTGCAGGGGTTTCGACTGAAGCTTTCTTT.

The chain uses TRBV12-3 or TRBV12-4 and TRBJ2-5; 8 bases are shared with TRBD2. This CDR3 has 16 amino acids. After removal of 6 bases from V and 2 bases from J, the junction contained 11 bases not matched to a gene. The CDR3 spells CASSPRREVPQETQYF. The CDR3 DNA follows: TGTGCCAGCAGCCCTAGGCGGGAGGTCCCACAAGAGACCCAGTACTTC.

The CDR3 region has the DNA TGTGCCAGCAGTTTAGCGTCCGGCCCCGGGACAGGGAAAGATACGCAGTATTTT. Amino acid sequence: CASSLASGPGTGKDTQYF. V and J are TRBV12-3 or TRBV12-4 and TRBJ2-3; 9 nucleotides line up with TRBD1. This CDR3 is built from 18 residues. Trimming cost V 0 bases and J 5 bases; bases outside gene matches: 12.